The clone carrying this T cell receptor beta chain was observed at least ten times. Unique molecular identifiers were incorporated into the prepared TCRbeta library. One entry per CDR3 protein, called by TCRdb with MiXCR from the PCR reads. The table lists 490,000 or so distinct CDR3 sequences, roughly an eighth of them singletons. From germline, CDR1 is SGHKS and CDR2 YYEKEE (reference sequence). CDR3 length: 15 residues. The J segment lost 3 bases and the V segment lost 3 bases, leaving 4 bases of the junction unmatched. The data were obtained in a study of T-cell reconstitution after alpha-beta-depleted transplantation in children.

This chain connects TRBV5-5 to TRBJ2-2; 8 nucleotides align to TRBD1. This receptor was obtained from a human donor who donated a stem cell graft to a child with combined immunodeficiency. Here the sequenced sample was PBMCs from the stem cell graft donor, taken from the stem cell graft. CDR3 nucleotides: TGTGCCAGCAGCTCCGGGACAGGTCACACCGGGGAGCTGTTTTTT. Its protein product is CASSSGTGHTGELFF.